The 20 T cell receptor beta chains below were found in one sample sequenced in a study of shared clonotypes between healthy human individuals. Clones were read by immunoSEQ multiplex PCR, and TCRdb kept only the in-frame ones, dropping some. The repertoire holds roughly 2 million clones, with approximately 94% as singletons. Sequencing input: naive CD4+ T cells sorted from blood. Subset: CD45RA+ positively selected. These receptors all stem from a man younger than 35 in good health.

The chain uses TRBV27 and TRBJ2-1; 13 bases are a match to TRBD2. The CDR3 covers 16 residues. Germline V CDR1 and CDR2: MNHEY, SMNVEV (reference sequence). The V and J ends lost 5 bases and 7 bases, in that order; junction bases with no gene match: 8. The chain's CDR3 is CASSAQLAGGLNEQFF. The DNA of the CDR3 is TGTGCCAGCAGTGCACAACTAGCGGGAGGGTTAAATGAGCAGTTCTTC.

This chain joins TRBV5-1 and TRBJ1-1, with 9 bases identical to TRBD1. CDR1 SGHRS and CDR2 YFSETQ come from the germline V gene. V trimming: 4 bases; J trimming: 0 bases; junction bases outside the gene matches: 10. The CDR3 extends over 17 amino acids. Here the CDR3 reads CASSRTGTGSMNTEAFF. The CDR3 nucleotides are TGCGCCAGCAGCAGAACCGGGACAGGGTCAATGAACACTGAAGCTTTCTTT.

The chain joins TRBV7-9 to TRBJ1-2; unclear D gene. Between the trimmed V and J ends, which lost 1 base and 4 bases, there was a span of 13 bases. This CDR3 is built from 15 residues. Germline assignment: CDR1 SEHNR and CDR2 FQNEAQ (reference sequence). The CDR3 region is CASSLELVGGYGYTF. In nucleotides, the CDR3 is TGTGCCAGCAGCTTAGAATTGGTAGGAGGCTATGGCTACACCTTC.

Note on this clone: The same CDR3 is also encoded by other DNA sequences in this sample. The V and J genes are TRBV5-1 and TRBJ2-7, with 7 bases aligning to TRBD2. After removal of 0 bases from V and 1 base from J, the junction contained 1 base not matched to a gene. CDR3 length: 14 amino acids. Germline CDR1 is SGHRS and CDR2 is YFSETQ. The CDR3 nucleotides read TGCGCCAGCAGCTTGGGGACTAGTTCCTACGAGCAGTACTTC. Protein product: CASSLGTSSYEQYF.

The chain uses TRBV19 and TRBJ2-7; 9 bases agree with TRBD1. Germline CDR1 is LNHDA and CDR2 is SQIVND (reference sequence). This CDR3 comprises 15 residues. Trimming at V came to 9 bases and at J to 2 bases, leaving 11 bases not matched to a gene. This CDR3 is CARTGDRGGTYEQYF. In DNA, the CDR3 is TGTGCCAGAACCGGAGACAGGGGGGGAACCTACGAGCAGTACTTC.

As for this clone: The junction does not match germline at one end; this may be a read error. The V call is TRBV7-9, the J call TRBJ1-2, with D maybe TRBD1 (6 bases). The CDR3 length is 13 residues. Looked up from germline, CDR1 is SEHNR and CDR2 is FQNEAQ (reference sequence). The CDR3 DNA sequence: TGTGCCAGCAGCTTAGTGGACAACAGGGATAGCCCTTTC. Translating gives CASSLVDNRDSPF.

This chain links TRBV30 with TRBJ1-6; the D gene is possibly TRBD1 (5 bases). Looked up from germline, CDR1 is GTSNPN and CDR2 is SVGIG (reference sequence). The CDR3 runs 16 residues. Between the trimmed V and J ends, which lost 2 bases and 8 bases, there was a span of 19 bases. CDR3 sequence (DNA): TGTGCCTGGAGTCCAACCGGGACTGCGGACCATTCACCCCTCCACTTT. Amino acid sequence: CAWSPTGTADHSPLHF.

The chain employs TRBV5-1 and TRBJ1-1, with a possible D match to TRBD1 (5 bases). V lost 1 base and J lost 9, with 13 bases in between. Germline V gene data show CDR1 as SGHRS and CDR2 as YFSETQ. CDR3 size: 13 residues. The CDR3 loop reads CASSLYAGTKAFF. Here the CDR3 DNA reads TGCGCCAGCAGCTTGTATGCAGGGACTAAAGCTTTCTTT.

J is TRBJ2-2 and V is TRBV28; 12 bases map to TRBD1. The CDR3 sequence is 20 residues long. CDR1 and CDR2 from the germline V gene are MDHEN and SYDVKM. With 2 bases clipped from V and 2 bases from J, the junction kept 12 bases outside the gene matches. The CDR3 protein is CASSLRGSRDRGRNTGELFF. CDR3 DNA: TGTGCCAGCAGTTTAAGGGGGTCCCGGGACAGGGGGCGAAACACCGGGGAGCTGTTTTTT.

The chain combines TRBV5-1 with TRBJ2-5; D ambiguous. V gave up 2 bases and J gave up 5 bases, with 10 bases separating them. Per the germline V gene, CDR1 is SGHRS and CDR2 is YFSETQ. The CDR3 sequence is 13 residues long. DNA of the CDR3: TGCGCCAGCAGCTTCTCGGTAGGGGAGACCCAGTACTTC. Its protein is CASSFSVGETQYF.

J is TRBJ2-5 and V is TRBV7-8; TRBD2 matches 10 bases. CDR1 and CDR2 from the germline V gene are SGHVS and FQNEAQ. Germline trimming cut 5 bases from V and 5 bases from J; bases unmatched to any gene: 8. The CDR3 consists of 15 residues. CDR3 residues: CASSLSGRAEETQYF. The CDR3 nucleotides read TGTGCCAGCAGCCTGAGCGGGAGGGCCGAGGAGACCCAGTACTTC.

CDR3 DNA: TGTGCCAGCAGCTCTAGGGTCAGGGGCAATGAGCAGTTCTTC. It specifies CASSSRVRGNEQFF. The J gene is TRBJ2-1, the V gene TRBV7-2, with D tentatively TRBD1 (6 bases). Trimming took off 4 bases at V and 6 bases at J, with 13 bases between the two ends. CDR1 is SGHTA and CDR2 is FQGNSA in the germline V gene. The CDR3 loop spans 14 amino acids.

The V and J genes are TRBV5-5 and TRBJ2-6; D may be TRBD2 (5 bases). Germline V gene data show CDR1 as SGHKS and CDR2 as YYEKEE (reference sequence). The CDR3 contains 15 residues. The V end was cut by 4 bases, the J end by 1 base, with 9 bases between. The CDR3 DNA reads as TGTGCCAGCAGCCGAGGAGGATCTGGGGCCAACGTCCTGACTTTC. Its translation is CASSRGGSGANVLTF.

This clone appeared a single time. The rearrangement uses TRBV28 and TRBJ2-5; 7 bases are a match to TRBD1. The V gene end was trimmed by 4 bases and the J gene end by 5 bases; junction bases not matched to a gene: 10. This CDR3 comprises 15 residues. Germline lookup yields CDR1 MDHEN and CDR2 SYDVKM. For the CDR3, the DNA is TGTGCCAGCAGTTCCCGCCCGACAGGGAAGGAGACCCAGTACTTC. This codes for CASSSRPTGKETQYF.

The rearrangement links TRBV6-6 to TRBJ2-5; no reliable D call. The last part of the DNA fits TRBJ2-7 better; the J call may be wrong. The CDR3 is made up of 13 amino acids. From germline, CDR1 is MNHNY and CDR2 SVGAGI (reference sequence). The CDR3 DNA is TGTGCCAGCAGTTACGTCTTCCGGTCCGAGCAGTACTTC. It yields the protein CASSYVFRSEQYF.

J is TRBJ2-7 and V is TRBV19; D is possibly TRBD1 (5 bases). V lost 6 bases and J 2 bases, leaving 14 bases between the germline ends. Looked up from germline, CDR1 is LNHDA and CDR2 is SQIVND (reference sequence). The CDR3 covers 14 residues. In DNA form, the CDR3 reads TGTGCCAGTAGCGCCTCCGTGACAGCCTACGAGCAGTACTTC. Translated, it gives CASSASVTAYEQYF.

This chain joins TRBV21-1 and TRBJ1-5; TRBD1, the D gene given by the table, was not confirmed from the DNA. TRBV21-1 is a pseudogene. This CDR3 has 18 residues. The CDR3 is CASSLPIGVQLPNQPQHF. DNA for the CDR3: TGTGCCAGCAGCCTACCCATCGGCGTACAGCTCCCAAATCAGCCCCAGCATTTT.

The chain's CDR3 is CASSLLSGTRAYEQYF. For the CDR3, the DNA is TGTGCCAGCAGCTTATTATCCGGGACAAGGGCCTACGAGCAGTACTTC. The genes are TRBV11-2 and TRBJ2-7, with a weak D call TRBD1 (6 bases). This CDR3 is 16 amino acids long. From germline, CDR1 is SGHAT and CDR2 FQNNGV. V lost 2 bases and J 2 bases, leaving 16 bases between the germline ends.

The table lists this clone with a count of one. This sequence joins TRBV9 and TRBJ1-4; TRBD1 is a possible D gene (6 bases). CDR1 is SGDLS, CDR2 YYNGEE, per germline. V dropped 3 bases and J dropped 3 bases, with 15 bases sitting between them. This CDR3 comprises 16 residues. CDR3 nucleotide sequence: TGTGCCAGCAGCGAAAGGCAGGGGCGGGCTAATGAAAAACTGTTTTTT. This codes for CASSERQGRANEKLFF. Full variable domain (outside the CDR3, taken from reference TRBV9 and TRBJ1-4): DSGVTQTPKHLITATGQRVTLRCSPRSGDLSVYWYQQSLDQGLQFLIQYYNGEERAKGNILERFSAQQFPDLHSELNLSSLELGDSALYFCASSERQGRANEKLFFGSGTQLSVL.

The chain joins TRBV30 to TRBJ2-7, with 7 bases fitting TRBD1. Germline lookup yields CDR1 GTSNPN and CDR2 SVGIG (reference sequence). The CDR3 totals 15 residues. The V and J ends lost 1 base and 7 bases, in that order; junction bases with no gene match: 13. The CDR3 DNA follows: TGTGCCTGGAGTGATGTTAGCAGGGGGTCGGGGGAGCAGTACTTC. Translation gives CAWSDVSRGSGEQYF.